The T cell receptor beta chain under discussion was sequenced for a study of shared clonotypes between healthy human individuals. Study in general: A donor's plate count was three for CD4 naive and three for CD4 memory; CD8 naive had two and CD8 memory one.

In germline, CDR1 is MNHEY, CDR2 SMNVEV (reference sequence). CDR3 length: 16 residues. Trimming pared 3 bases from V and 2 bases from J, leaving 17 bases between. In the naive CD8 group, cells lacked CD45RO and were positively selected for CCR7, so terminally differentiated effector memory CD45RA+ cells were left out. HIV-negative, healthy adults without recent acute infections or vaccinations were the donors. TCRdb's copy holds only in-frame clones and misses some; the assay was immunoSEQ multiplex PCR. This table has millions of clones, more than 85% appearing once. Study outcomes and limitations: Naive subsets tended to show greater estimated richness than memory subsets.

Details on this clone: Its antigen remains unidentified.

The chain employs TRBV27 and TRBJ2-7, with D tentatively TRBD1 (7 bases). The sample taken for sequencing was naive CD8+ T cells from PBMCs. This receptor was taken from a man aged 18 to 29 in good health. Some clones in this sample may be carry-over from other donors' samples. CDR3 sequence reads: CASSLVSTRGPYEQYF. DNA of the CDR3: TGTGCCAGCAGTTTGGTGTCGACTAGGGGGCCCTACGAGCAGTACTTC.